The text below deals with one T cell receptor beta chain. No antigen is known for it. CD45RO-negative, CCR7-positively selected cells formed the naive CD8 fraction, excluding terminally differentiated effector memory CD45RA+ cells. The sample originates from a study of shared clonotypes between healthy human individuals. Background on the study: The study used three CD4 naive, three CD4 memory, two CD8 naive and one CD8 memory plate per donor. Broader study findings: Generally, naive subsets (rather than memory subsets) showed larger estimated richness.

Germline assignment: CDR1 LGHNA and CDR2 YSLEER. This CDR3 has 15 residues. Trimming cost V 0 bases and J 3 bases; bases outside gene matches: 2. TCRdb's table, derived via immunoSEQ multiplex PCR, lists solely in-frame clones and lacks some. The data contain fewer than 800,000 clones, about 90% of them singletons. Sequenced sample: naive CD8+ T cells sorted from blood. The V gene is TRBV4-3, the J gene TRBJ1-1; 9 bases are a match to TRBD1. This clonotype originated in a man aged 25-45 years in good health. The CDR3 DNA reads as TGCGCCAGCAGCCAAGAGGGGACAGGGTACACTGAAGCTTTCTTT. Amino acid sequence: CASSQEGTGYTEAFF.